The rows below give T cell receptor beta chains drawn from one sample of a study of T cell repertoires in cytomegalovirus infection. In TCRdb, the reads were re-called with MiXCR into one record per CDR3 protein. The repertoire holds 550,000 to 850,000 distinct CDR3 sequences, with around 35% as singletons. For these receptors, no antigen is known. Sequencing was performed on cultured PBMCs, taken from culture after CMV antigen stimulation. The source of these receptors is a human donor in good health (CMV status not recorded). Some clones in this sample may be carry-over from other donors' samples. Both conserved end residues are part of each CDR3. The D gene is left open where the match is weak. Clone size is given for some rows only: seen once, a few or many times, or a class if the clone is expanded.

cdr3_length	clone_size	d_call	v_call	j_call	cdr3_nt	cdr3_aa
16	many	TRBD2	TRBV7-2	TRBJ2-3	TGTGCCAGCAGCCCCCGACTAGCGGGAACCACAGATACGCAGTATTTT	CASSPRLAGTTDTQYF
14	.	.	TRBV6-1	TRBJ2-7	TGTGCCAGCAGCCGAAACCGAGGAAACTACGAGCAGTACTTC	CASSRNRGNYEQYF
15	.	.	TRBV6-1	TRBJ2-1	TGTGCCAGCAGTGTAGTGTCTGTCTCCTACAATGAGCAGTTCTTC	CASSVVSVSYNEQFF
15	.	.	TRBV4-1	TRBJ1-1	TGCGCCAGCAGCCAAGAAAACCCCCAGAACACTGAAGCTTTCTTT	CASSQENPQNTEAFF
18	.	.	TRBV5-1	TRBJ1-5	TGCGCCAGCAGCCCGTACCCCCGTGGGGGGACACTCAATCAGCCCCAGCATTTT	CASSPYPRGGTLNQPQHF
15	many	.	TRBV27	TRBJ2-3	TGTGCCAGCAGTTTAAGGGGTGCTAGCACAGATACGCAGTATTTT	CASSLRGASTDTQYF
14	few	TRBD2	TRBV6-5	TRBJ2-7	TGTGCCACCCTTGAGGGCCCAGGGAGGGACGAGCAGTACTTC	CATLEGPGRDEQYF
14	few	.	TRBV4-1	TRBJ1-3	TGCGCCAGCAGACCGACAGTTTTCGGAAACACCATATATTTT	CASRPTVFGNTIYF
19	many	.	TRBV7-2	TRBJ2-7	TGTGCCAGCAGCGCCCCGGGCCGGGGGAAATTAGCGGTTATACCCGAGCAGTACTTC	CASSAPGRGKLAVIPEQYF
13	few	.	TRBV12-3/TRBV12-4	TRBJ1-5	TGTGCCAGCAGTTTGGCGGTTCCTCAGCCCCAGCATTTT	CASSLAVPQPQHF
14	.	TRBD1	TRBV6-5	TRBJ2-1	TGTGCCAGCAGTCTGGACAGGGTGAGCAATGAGCAGTTCTTC	CASSLDRVSNEQFF
15	.	.	TRBV7-9	TRBJ1-6	TGTGCCAGCAGCTCGACGGGGACCCGAAATTCACCCCTCCACTTT	CASSSTGTRNSPLHF
16	many	TRBD1	TRBV19	TRBJ2-4	TGTGCCAGTAGTGCCGGGGACAGTCCCCTAGGGGACATTCAGTACTTC	CASSAGDSPLGDIQYF
12	.	.	TRBV28	TRBJ2-7	TGTGCCAGCAGTTTATGGGGTGGCGGTCTGTACTTC	CASSLWGGGLYF
15	few	TRBD2	TRBV12-3/TRBV12-4	TRBJ2-1	TGTGCCAGCAGTCCCGCGGGGGGAACTCTGAATGAGCAGTTCTTC	CASSPAGGTLNEQFF
13	.	TRBD2	TRBV28	TRBJ2-5	TGTGCCAGCAGTTTAGCCTCCCTAGCGGGGCTGTACTTC	CASSLASLAGLYF
18	.	.	TRBV7-2	TRBJ2-1	TGTGCCAGCAGCCATCCCCGAATCGGCGCACACCCCTACAATGAGCAGTTCTTC	CASSHPRIGAHPYNEQFF
16	.	TRBD1	TRBV2	TRBJ1-1	TGTGCCAGCAGACATACCCGGGACAGATTGAACACTGAAGCTTTCTTT	CASRHTRDRLNTEAFF
16	.	TRBD2	TRBV5-6	TRBJ2-1	TGTGCCAGCAGCCCCTTGGGCGGGGGAGGAGACAATGAGCAGTTCTTC	CASSPLGGGGDNEQFF
13	many	.	TRBV7-2	TRBJ2-5	TGTGCCAGCAGCCCGAGGACTCAAGAGACCCAGTACTTC	CASSPRTQETQYF
13	.	.	TRBV2	TRBJ2-7	TGTGCCAGCCGAACAGGGTGGGCCTACGAGCAGTACTTC	CASRTGWAYEQYF
15	many	.	TRBV7-2	TRBJ1-5	TGTGCCAGCAGCTTAGATGGGGGGCGTGGGCAGCCCCAGCATTTT	CASSLDGGRGQPQHF
15	.	.	TRBV4-2	TRBJ1-5	TGTGCCAGCAGCCAAGCGGGAAGCAGCAATCAGCCCCAGCATTTT	CASSQAGSSNQPQHF
15	.	.	TRBV28	TRBJ2-2	TGTGCCAGCAGCGGCCGGAGGACGAACACCGGGGAGCTGTTTTTT	CASSGRRTNTGELFF
17	.	TRBD1	TRBV12-3/TRBV12-4	TRBJ1-1	TGTGCCAGCAGTTTATTCATAACCGGGACAGCGAACACTGAAGCTTTCTTT	CASSLFITGTANTEAFF
12	many	.	TRBV7-3	TRBJ1-1	TGTGCCAGCAGCTCGTCTAACACTGAAGCTTTCTTT	CASSSSNTEAFF
17	.	TRBD2	TRBV7-2	TRBJ2-5	TGTGCCAGCAGCTCCCGAAAAGGGGCGGGAGAAGAAGAGACCCAGTACTTC	CASSSRKGAGEEETQYF
15	.	TRBD1	TRBV6-6	TRBJ2-2	TGTGCCAGCAGCTACAGGGGGCTGGACACCGGGGAGCTGTTTTTT	CASSYRGLDTGELFF
16	.	TRBD1	TRBV14	TRBJ2-3	TGTGCCAGCAGCCATACGGGACAGGGATTTGAAGATACGCAGTATTTT	CASSHTGQGFEDTQYF
15	few	.	TRBV7-2	TRBJ2-5	TGTGCCAGCAGCTTGGGCGGGACCTCCCAAGAGACCCAGTACTTC	CASSLGGTSQETQYF
14	few	.	TRBV7-4	TRBJ1-5	TGTGCCAGCAGCCCTACAGGGCTTCATCAGCCCCAGCATTTT	CASSPTGLHQPQHF
14	.	.	TRBV9	TRBJ2-7	TGTGCCAGCAGCGCCGCTCCGACTAGTTACGAGCAGTACTTC	CASSAAPTSYEQYF
15	.	.	TRBV2	TRBJ2-3	TGTGCCAGCAGTGCCCGAACGGGACAAACAGATACGCAGTATTTT	CASSARTGQTDTQYF